In this sample, the clone carrying this T cell receptor beta chain turned up many times. The data originate from a study of T cells in Graves' hyperthyroidism and ophthalmopathy. RNA transcripts gave rise to amplified TCR beta CDR3 regions. In the first-round RT-PCR of the TCR CDR3, the HTBI primer set was used. MiXCR, run by TCRdb on the multiplex PCR reads, gives a single entry per CDR3 protein. The data show about 500,000 distinct CDR3 sequences, roughly a sixth seen once. The CDR3 has 14 amino acids. Germline CDR1 reads KGHSH; CDR2 reads LQKENI. The ends were cut back, 2 bases at V and 8 bases at J, with 13 bases in the middle.

The gene calls are TRBV18 and TRBJ2-1; weak D call: TRBD2 (5 bases). Sequencing input: blood. The receptor was isolated from a woman in her thirties with Graves' ophthalmopathy. CDR3 sequence: CASSPTPDYDEQFF. In DNA form, the CDR3 reads TGTGCCAGCTCACCAACCCCCGACTATGATGAGCAGTTCTTC.